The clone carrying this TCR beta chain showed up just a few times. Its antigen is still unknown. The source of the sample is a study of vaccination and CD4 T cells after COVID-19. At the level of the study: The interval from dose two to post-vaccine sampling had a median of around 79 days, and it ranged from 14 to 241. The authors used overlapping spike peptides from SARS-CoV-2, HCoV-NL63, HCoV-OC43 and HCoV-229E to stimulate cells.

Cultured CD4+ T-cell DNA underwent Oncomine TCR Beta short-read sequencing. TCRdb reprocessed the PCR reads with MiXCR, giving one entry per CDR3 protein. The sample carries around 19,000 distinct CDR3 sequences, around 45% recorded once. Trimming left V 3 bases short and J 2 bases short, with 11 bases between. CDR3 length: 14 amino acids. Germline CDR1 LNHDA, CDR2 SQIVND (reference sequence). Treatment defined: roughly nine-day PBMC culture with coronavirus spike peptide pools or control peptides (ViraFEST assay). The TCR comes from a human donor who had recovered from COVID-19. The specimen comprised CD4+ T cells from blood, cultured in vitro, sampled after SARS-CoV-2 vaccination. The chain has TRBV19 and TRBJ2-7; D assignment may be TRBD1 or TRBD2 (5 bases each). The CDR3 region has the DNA TGTGCCAGTAGTATCCGGGACGGTGCCTACGAGCAGTACTTC. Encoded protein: CASSIRDGAYEQYF. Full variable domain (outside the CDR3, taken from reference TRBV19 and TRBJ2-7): DGGITQSPKYLFRKEGQNVTLSCEQNLNHDAMYWYRQDPGQGLRLIYYSQIVNDFQKGDIAEGYSVSREKKESFPLTVTSAQKNPTAFYLCASSIRDGAYEQYFGPGTRLTVT.